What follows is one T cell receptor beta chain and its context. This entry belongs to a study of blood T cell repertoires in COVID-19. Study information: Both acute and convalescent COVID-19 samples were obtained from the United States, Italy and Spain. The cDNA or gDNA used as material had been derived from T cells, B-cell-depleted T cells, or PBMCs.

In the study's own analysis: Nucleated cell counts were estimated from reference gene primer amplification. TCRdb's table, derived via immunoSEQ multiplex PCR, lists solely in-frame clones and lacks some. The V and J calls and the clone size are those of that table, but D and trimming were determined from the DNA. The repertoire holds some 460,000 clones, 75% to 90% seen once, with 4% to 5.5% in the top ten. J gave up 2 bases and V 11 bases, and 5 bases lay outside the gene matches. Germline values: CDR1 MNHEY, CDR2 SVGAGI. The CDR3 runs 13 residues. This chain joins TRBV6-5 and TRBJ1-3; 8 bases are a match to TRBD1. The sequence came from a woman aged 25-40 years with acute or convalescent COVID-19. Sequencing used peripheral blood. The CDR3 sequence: CAVRTGTGNTIYF. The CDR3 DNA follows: TGTGCCGTACGGACAGGGACTGGAAACACCATATATTTT.